This T cell receptor beta chain came from a study of T cell changes during pregnancy in multiple sclerosis. Profiled with immunoSEQ multiplex PCR; TCRdb holds only in-frame clones, not every one. This sample yields roughly 72,000 clones, of which 85% to 95% are seen a single time; approximately 0.15% belongs to the top ten. With 7 bases removed from V and 11 bases from J, the gap between germline ends came to 14 bases. This CDR3 is built from 11 residues. Germline assignment: CDR1 SGHTA and CDR2 FQGNSA. The source material was CD4+ T cells from peripheral blood mononuclear cells, sampled after pregnancy. The sequence derives from a female donor with multiple sclerosis, enrolled in a pregnancy study. The rearrangement links TRBV7-2 to TRBJ2-5; D perhaps matches TRBD2 (5 bases). CDR3 DNA: TGTGCCAGCAATAAGGGTGGGGAGCAGTACTTC. Residues: CASNKGGEQYF.